This TCR beta chain comes out of a study of response to subunit inactivated influenza vaccine. TCRdb re-analysed the RT-PCR reads in MiXCR, keeping a single row per CDR3 protein. This table holds under 500,000 distinct CDR3 sequences, about a tenth found once. The length of the CDR3 is 12 residues. The V and J ends lost 3 bases and 10 bases, in that order; junction bases with no gene match: 3. Germline lookup yields CDR1 SQVTM and CDR2 ANQGSEA. This clonotype appeared a few times. Antigen: not known. Notes on the study in general: Few new T cells, the authors suggested, are recruited by each seasonal influenza vaccination.

The chain couples TRBV29-1 to TRBJ2-3; 11 positions match TRBD2. Sequences were derived from PBMCs from blood, sampled roughly 45 days after vaccination. This clonotype originated in a man aged 50-59 years who received an inactivated influenza vaccine. The CDR3 DNA reads TGCAGCGTTGACGCTAGCGGGAGGTCGCAGTATTTT. Translation gives CSVDASGRSQYF.